These 20 T cell receptor beta chains originate from one sample sequenced in a study of shared clonotypes between healthy human individuals (dated by TCRdb to about 2020). The library was obtained by the immunoSEQ multiplex PCR assay. What TCRdb holds here is the immuneACCESS table cut down to in-frame rearrangements. Part of the clones is not present; checked against another copy, under half of the missing clones reflect an unresolved V gene, and the others are unexplained. The sample data list over a million clones, and around 98.5% of these were observed just once. Of the sample, approximately 0.38% is held by the ten largest clones. The material sequenced was naive CD4+ T cells sorted from blood. The cell subset or site label corresponds to: CD45RA+ positively selected. These receptors all come from a man aged 30 to 39 in good health.

The chain is built from TRBV10-1 and TRBJ2-1; 12 nucleotides agree with TRBD2. With 10 bases clipped from V and 5 bases from J, the junction kept 6 bases outside the gene matches. The CDR3 length is 14 residues. Germline-derived CDR1 and CDR2 are WNHNN and SYGVQD (reference sequence). This chain's CDR3 is CANRLAGEDNEQFF. The CDR3 region has the DNA TGCGCCAACAGACTAGCGGGGGAAGACAATGAGCAGTTCTTC.

The chain has TRBV27 and TRBJ1-1; the D gene is possibly TRBD1 (6 bases). Looked up from germline, CDR1 is MNHEY and CDR2 is SMNVEV (reference sequence). This CDR3 contains 15 residues. Trimming removed 2 bases from V and 0 bases from J, with 10 bases in between. The CDR3 nucleotides are TGTGCCAGCAGTTTAGACAGGATCATGAACACTGAAGCTTTCTTT. Its translation: CASSLDRIMNTEAFF.

The V call is TRBV18, the J call TRBJ2-3; D gene ambiguous. The CDR3 totals 15 residues. The V end was cut by 0 bases, the J end by 2 bases, with 9 bases between. Germline assignment: CDR1 KGHSH and CDR2 LQKENI. In nucleotides, the CDR3 is TGTGCCAGCTCACCACCGGGTCGCTTCACAGATACGCAGTATTTT. As protein: CASSPPGRFTDTQYF.

This sequence joins TRBV18 and TRBJ2-7; D might be TRBD2 (6 bases). The CDR3 length is 13 residues. Germline CDR1 and CDR2: KGHSH and LQKENI. V lost 7 bases and J 1 base, leaving 11 bases between the germline ends. Written as DNA, the CDR3 is TGTGCCAGCTTGCGGGACTTGTCCTACGAGCAGTACTTC. Amino acid sequence: CASLRDLSYEQYF.

The rearrangement links TRBV5-1 to TRBJ2-1; perhaps TRBD2 as D (5 bases). The germline gives CDR1 SGHRS, CDR2 YFSETQ. This CDR3 comprises 15 residues. V lost 4 bases, J lost 6 bases, and 17 bases lay in between. The CDR3 bases are TGCGCCAGCAGCCCCCCTGGCCCTAGCACCAATGAGCAGTTCTTC. This encodes CASSPPGPSTNEQFF.

The CDR3 DNA follows: TGTGCCAGCAGCCGGACGGGAATGAATCAGCCCCAGCATTTT. It translates to CASSRTGMNQPQHF. The V gene is TRBV6-5, the J gene TRBJ1-5; D is unclear. This CDR3 has 14 amino acids. Trimming removed 6 bases from V and 4 bases from J, with 13 bases in between. In germline, CDR1 is MNHEY, CDR2 SVGAGI.

The CDR3 sequence is CASSLGLAVSTDTQYF. CDR3 DNA: TGTGCCAGCAGCTTGGGGCTAGCGGTTAGCACAGATACGCAGTATTTT. This chain joins TRBV5-4 and TRBJ2-3, with 7 bases identical to TRBD2. V lost 0 bases and J lost 0; bases outside the gene matches: 4. This CDR3 has 16 amino acids. CDR1 and CDR2 from the germline V gene are SGHNT and YYREEE (reference sequence).

This chain connects TRBV28 to TRBJ1-1, with 7 nucleotides matching TRBD1. The CDR3 length is 13 residues. Losses at the gene ends were 2 bases for V and 8 bases for J; bases not matched to a gene: 5. Germline lookup yields CDR1 MDHEN and CDR2 SYDVKM. CDR3 residues: CASSLNGQVEAFF. The CDR3 DNA is TGTGCCAGCAGTTTAAACGGACAGGTAGAAGCTTTCTTT.

This chain uses TRBV18 with TRBJ2-4; 7 bases line up with TRBD1. Germline values: CDR1 KGHSH, CDR2 LQKENI. The CDR3 extends over 14 amino acids. Trimming at V came to 5 bases and at J to 1 base, leaving 2 bases not matched to a gene. The CDR3 region is CASSMDRAKNIQYF. CDR3 in DNA: TGTGCCAGCTCAATGGACAGGGCCAAAAACATTCAGTACTTC.

The rearrangement uses TRBV18 and TRBJ2-5; 7 nucleotides align to TRBD1. The J segment lost 4 bases and the V segment lost 2 bases, leaving 4 bases of the junction unmatched. The CDR3 runs to 14 residues. CDR1 is KGHSH and CDR2 is LQKENI in the germline V gene. The CDR3, as DNA: TGTGCCAGCTCACCAAGGGGGCCAAGAGAGACCCAGTACTTC. Its protein is CASSPRGPRETQYF.

CDR3 residues: CASGDTEAFF. The DNA of the CDR3 is TGTGCCAGCGGGGACACTGAAGCTTTCTTT. V usage is TRBV25-1 and J usage is TRBJ1-1, with unresolved D. V was clipped by 8 bases and J by 3 bases, with 4 bases between them. Germline values: CDR1 MGHDK, CDR2 SYGVNS. This CDR3 is 10 amino acids long.

The count of this clone is one. The rearrangement uses TRBV5-1 and TRBJ1-4; unclear D gene. The CDR3 consists of 14 residues. Deletions cut 5 bases from V and 4 bases from J, with 12 bases between. CDR1 and CDR2 (germline): SGHRS, YFSETQ. The CDR3 loop reads CASSGGLGNEKLFF. The CDR3, as DNA: TGCGCCAGCAGTGGAGGGCTCGGTAATGAAAAACTGTTTTTT.

The chain couples TRBV27 to TRBJ2-3; weak D call: TRBD1 (5 bases). Germline CDR1 MNHEY, CDR2 SMNVEV (reference sequence). The CDR3 consists of 14 residues. Trimming left V 2 bases short and J 3 bases short, with 9 bases between. The CDR3 here is CASSLVKGTDTQYF. The CDR3 DNA reads TGTGCCAGCAGTTTAGTCAAGGGGACAGATACGCAGTATTTT.

A remark on this clone: The identical CDR3 is also encoded by other nucleotide sequences in the sample. This chain joins TRBV18 and TRBJ2-5, with D unclear. This CDR3 is built from 13 residues. Germline CDR1 reads KGHSH; CDR2 reads LQKENI. Trimming pared 3 bases from V and 1 base from J, leaving 6 bases between. CDR3 in amino acids: CASSPPLQETQYF. The CDR3 DNA follows: TGTGCCAGCTCACCGCCACTCCAAGAGACCCAGTACTTC.

The chain combines TRBV27 with TRBJ1-2; D not resolved. The V end was cut by 8 bases, the J end by 3 bases, with 19 bases between. This CDR3 comprises 15 residues. Germline CDR1 and CDR2: MNHEY and SMNVEV (reference sequence). The CDR3 bases are TGTGCCAGCGGATCCCTGAGGGCATCAGACTATGGCTACACCTTC. Encoded protein: CASGSLRASDYGYTF.

V gene TRBV9 combines with J gene TRBJ2-1, with D possibly matching TRBD2 (5 bases). The CDR3 runs 16 residues. V shed 0 bases and J shed 3 bases, with 13 bases lying between them. Germline lookup yields CDR1 SGDLS and CDR2 YYNGEE. This CDR3 reads CASSVGFSDYYNEQFF. As DNA, the CDR3 is TGTGCCAGCAGCGTAGGTTTTAGCGACTACTACAATGAGCAGTTCTTC.

The J gene is TRBJ2-7, the V gene TRBV6-1, with TRBD2 as a possible D gene (5 bases). Per the germline V gene, CDR1 is MNHNS and CDR2 is SASEGT. The germline V and J ends were trimmed by 5 bases and 3 bases, with 11 bases remaining between them. This CDR3 has 13 residues. CDR3 amino acids: CASSIGLLYEQYF. The CDR3 nucleotides are TGTGCCAGCAGTATAGGACTCCTCTACGAGCAGTACTTC.

The CDR3 spells CASSSAGATYEQYF. CDR3 coding DNA: TGCGCCAGCAGCTCGGCGGGAGCGACCTACGAGCAGTACTTC. V is TRBV5-1 and J is TRBJ2-7; 7 bases fit TRBD2. With V trimmed by 3 bases and J by 2 bases, 5 bases remained unmatched. The CDR3 is 14 residues long. The germline CDR1 and CDR2 sequences are SGHRS and YFSETQ.

The chain combines TRBV7-8 with TRBJ2-7; 12 positions match TRBD2. Trimming removed 2 bases from V and 3 bases from J; junction bases left unmatched: 8. Germline CDR1 SGHVS, CDR2 FQNEAQ. The CDR3 covers 17 residues. CDR3 DNA: TGTGCCAGCAGCTTATTCTCGACTAGCGGGAGTTTCTACGAGCAGTACTTC. It is translated as CASSLFSTSGSFYEQYF.

V usage is TRBV28 and J usage is TRBJ1-2; D is unclear. Per germline, CDR1 MDHEN and CDR2 SYDVKM. The germline V and J ends were trimmed by 3 bases and 5 bases, with 7 bases remaining between them. This CDR3 comprises 12 residues. CDR3 residues: CASSFLEYGYTF. In DNA form, the CDR3 reads TGTGCCAGCAGTTTTTTGGAGTATGGCTACACCTTC.